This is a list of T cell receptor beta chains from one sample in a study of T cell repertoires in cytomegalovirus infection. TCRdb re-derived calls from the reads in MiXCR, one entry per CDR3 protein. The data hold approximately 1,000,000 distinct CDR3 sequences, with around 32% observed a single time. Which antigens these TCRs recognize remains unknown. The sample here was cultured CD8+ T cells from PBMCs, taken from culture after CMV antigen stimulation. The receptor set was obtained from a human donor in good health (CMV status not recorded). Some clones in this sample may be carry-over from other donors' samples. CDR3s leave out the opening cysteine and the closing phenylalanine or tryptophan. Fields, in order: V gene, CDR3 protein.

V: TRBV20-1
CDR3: SARQANINEQF

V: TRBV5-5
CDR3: ASRRSGGGHNEQF

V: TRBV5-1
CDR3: ASSSRGYYGYT

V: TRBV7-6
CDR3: ASSLGQGEF

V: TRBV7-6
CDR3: ASSLGGAKGAF

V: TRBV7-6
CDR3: ASSPQAVSLAGELF

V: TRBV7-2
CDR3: ASSADREFDEQF

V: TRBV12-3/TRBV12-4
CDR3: ASMGAGETQY

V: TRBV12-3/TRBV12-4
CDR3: ASSTYTGRPTETQY

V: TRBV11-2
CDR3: ASSLDPSGTANYGYT

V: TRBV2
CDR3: ASSKDGETGELF

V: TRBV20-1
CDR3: SARARQNPYNEQF

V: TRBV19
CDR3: ATRDRKQILNTGELF

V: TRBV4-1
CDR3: ASSLGQGEYTEAF

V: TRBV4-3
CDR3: TSSQTDVGETQY

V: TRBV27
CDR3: ASSLSSSGARYEQY

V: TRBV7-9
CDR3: ASSLPATGTEAF

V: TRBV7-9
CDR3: ASTWTSGVTGELF

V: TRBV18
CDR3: ASSPETSGPTLDEQY

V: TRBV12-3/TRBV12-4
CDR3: ASSFWENEQF

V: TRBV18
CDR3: ASSPAPSGQGIPTNEKLF

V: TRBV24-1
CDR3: ATSRGAYQETQY

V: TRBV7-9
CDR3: ASRSGRIQETQY

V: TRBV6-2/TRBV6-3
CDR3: ASSLQGGLTNQPQH

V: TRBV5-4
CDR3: ASSLEHGNGNTIY